These 25 T cell receptor beta chains share one sample of origin, sequenced in a study of T cells in Graves' hyperthyroidism and ophthalmopathy. TCR beta CDR3 regions were amplified from RNA. In the first-round RT-PCR of the TCR CDR3, the HTBI primer set was used. TCRdb processed the multiplex PCR reads anew with MiXCR; each CDR3 protein has one entry. The table has hundreds of thousands of distinct CDR3 sequences, 38% seen once. Sequencing input: blood. The receptor source for this set is a man aged 18 to 30 with Graves' hyperthyroidism.

The genes are TRBV6-5 and TRBJ1-5; the D is unclear. Germline lookup yields CDR1 MNHEY and CDR2 SVGAGI. The CDR3 spans 14 residues. Trimming cost V 5 bases and J 9 bases, with 17 bases left between them. The CDR3 coding sequence is TGTGCCAGCAGTGAACTAGACCGACCCTCGCCCCAGCATTTT. Protein: CASSELDRPSPQHF.

The gene calls are TRBV12-3 or TRBV12-4 and TRBJ2-6; D unclear. This CDR3 spans 15 amino acids. V was pared by 1 base and J by 2 bases, with 6 bases between. CDR3 loop: CASSLDTAGANVLTF. The DNA of the CDR3 is TGTGCCAGCAGTTTAGACACCGCTGGGGCCAACGTCCTGACTTTC.

The chain joins TRBV5-1 to TRBJ1-1, with TRBD1 as a possible D gene (5 bases). The ends were cut back, 6 bases at V and 4 bases at J, with 16 bases in the middle. The length of the CDR3 is 14 residues. Germline CDR1 and CDR2: SGHRS and YFSETQ. CDR3 nucleotide sequence: TGCGCCAGCACGTCGGGGGGGGAAGGCACTGAAGCTTTCTTT. It yields the protein CASTSGGEGTEAFF.

This chain connects TRBV19 to TRBJ2-2; D perhaps matches TRBD2 (6 bases). The CDR3 sequence is 15 residues long. Trimming pared 7 bases from V and 4 bases from J, leaving 16 bases between. Germline-derived CDR1 and CDR2 are LNHDA and SQIVND (reference sequence). This CDR3 is CASMGSGEATGELFF. In DNA, the CDR3 is TGTGCCAGTATGGGTTCCGGGGAGGCCACCGGGGAGCTGTTTTTT. Drawing the rest from reference TRBV19 and TRBJ2-2, the complete variable domain is DGGITQSPKYLFRKEGQNVTLSCEQNLNHDAMYWYRQDPGQGLRLIYYSQIVNDFQKGDIAEGYSVSREKKESFPLTVTSAQKNPTAFYLCASMGSGEATGELFFGEGSRLTVL.

The chain links TRBV7-9 to TRBJ2-7, with TRBD2 identical over 11 bases. The CDR3 totals 16 residues. V shed 4 bases, J shed 3 bases, and the junction held 8 bases outside the gene matches. Germline loops: CDR1 SEHNR, CDR2 FQNEAQ (reference sequence). CDR3 coding DNA: TGTGCCAGCAGCTCGAAGACTAGCGGGACAATCTACGAGCAGTACTTC. Translating it yields CASSSKTSGTIYEQYF.

Regarding this clonotype: Relative to the germline gene, one junction end is altered; a read error may explain this. The J gene is TRBJ2-5, the V gene TRBV20-1; 9 bases are shared with TRBD2. This CDR3 is 17 amino acids long. Germline CDR1 DFQATT, CDR2 SNEGSKA (reference sequence). CDR3 sequence (DNA): TGCAATGCTAGAGATGGCGGCGGCGGGAGGGCCGGAGAGACCCAGTACTTC. Translated: CNARDGGGGRAGETQYF.

This clonotype was seen a few times. The chain carries TRBV11-1 and TRBJ2-5; maybe TRBD2 (5 bases). CDR3 length equals 14 residues. The germline CDR1 and CDR2 sequences are SGHAT and FQDESV (reference sequence). The germline V and J ends were trimmed by 9 bases and 2 bases, with 16 bases remaining between them. The CDR3 nucleotides are TGTGCCAGTACGCGGGCCCCGACTCAAGAGACCCAGTACTTC. Translated, it gives CASTRAPTQETQYF. Variable domain in full (rest from reference TRBV11-1 and TRBJ2-5): EAEVAQSPRYKITEKSQAVAFWCDPISGHATLYWYRQILGQGPELLVQFQDESVVDDSQLPKDRFSAERLKGVDSTLKIQPAELGDSAMYLCASTRAPTQETQYFGPGTRLLVL.

This clonotype has just one count. This could be a read error, since a much larger clone is one nucleotide away. V and J are TRBV20-1 and TRBJ2-7; unclear D gene. The V gene lost 3 bases and the J gene lost 2 bases, with 11 bases spanning the gap. The germline V gene has CDR1 DFQATT and CDR2 SNEGSKA (reference sequence). The CDR3 covers 13 residues. CDR3 loop: CSASSGRAYEQYF. DNA for the CDR3: TGCAGTGCTAGTTCGGGTCGGGCCTACGAGCAGTACTTC.

The rearrangement joins TRBV28 to TRBJ2-7, with D tentatively TRBD1 (5 bases). The germline V gene encodes CDR1 MDHEN and CDR2 SYDVKM. This CDR3 spans 14 amino acids. The V gene lost 3 bases and the J gene lost 3 bases, with 12 bases spanning the gap. The CDR3: CASSFRDRIYEQYF. The DNA for the CDR3 is TGTGCCAGCAGTTTTCGAGACAGAATCTACGAGCAGTACTTC.

For this clonotype: With a much larger clone just one base away, this may be a read error. In nucleotides, the CDR3 is TGTGCCAGCAGCTTAACAGGGGGCCTCGCTGAAGCTTTCTTT. Translating gives CASSLTGGLAEAFF. The chain employs TRBV7-6 and TRBJ1-1, with 9 bases identical to TRBD1. The CDR3 extends over 14 amino acids. The V and J ends lost 2 bases and 6 bases, in that order; junction bases with no gene match: 4. Germline CDR1 and CDR2: SGHVS and FNYEAQ.

The chain couples TRBV6-1 to TRBJ1-5, with D perhaps matching TRBD1 (5 bases). The CDR3 runs 14 residues. CDR1 is MNHNS, CDR2 SASEGT, per germline. V was shortened by 6 bases and J by 3 bases, with 12 bases between the two germline ends. The CDR3 DNA reads as TGTGCCAGCAGCGGACATGGGGTCAATCAGCCCCAGCATTTT. Translated, it gives CASSGHGVNQPQHF.

This clonotype was found many times. For the CDR3, the DNA is TGCAGCGTAACGCCGGACAGTAAGGGCGGCTACGAGCAGTACTTC. Translation gives CSVTPDSKGGYEQYF. The chain has TRBV29-1 and TRBJ2-7; possible D gene TRBD1, 6 bases. V was clipped by 6 bases and J by 3 bases, with 21 bases between them. The CDR3 loop spans 15 amino acids. Looked up from germline, CDR1 is SQVTM and CDR2 is ANQGSEA.

This clonotype was detected many times. This chain uses TRBV7-8 with TRBJ1-4; TRBD1 matches at 7 bases. CDR3 length equals 15 residues. The trim removed 4 bases at V and 11 bases at J, leaving 13 bases unmatched. CDR1 is SGHVS, CDR2 FQNEAQ, per germline. DNA for the CDR3: TGTGCCAGCAGCTACGCGAACCGACAGGGCACGAAACTGTTTTTT. This codes for CASSYANRQGTKLFF.

In its sample, this clonotype was seen many times. This chain uses TRBV2 with TRBJ1-6; D is unclear. The V end was cut by 4 bases, the J end by 9 bases, with 7 bases between. Germline V gene data show CDR1 as SNHLY and CDR2 as FYNNEI. The CDR3 has 12 amino acids. CDR3 residues: CASSVDLSPLHF. The CDR3 nucleotides read TGTGCCAGCAGTGTGGACCTTTCACCCCTCCACTTT. The full variable domain, in which reference TRBV2 and TRBJ1-6 provide the parts outside the CDR3, is EPEVTQTPSHQVTQMGQEVILRCVPISNHLYFYWYRQILGQKVEFLVSFYNNEISEKSEIFDDQFSVERPDGSNFTLKIRSTKLEDSAMYFCASSVDLSPLHFGNGTRLTVT.

Details on this clonotype: A much larger clone differs from this one at a single base, so this may be a read error. The V and J genes are TRBV10-3 and TRBJ1-1, with D possibly being TRBD1 (5 bases). Trimming left V 10 bases short and J 1 base short, with 19 bases between. Germline loops: CDR1 ENHRY, CDR2 SYGVKD. The CDR3 loop spans 15 amino acids. CDR3 in DNA: TGTGCCAGCGCTACCTCGGGGCACGGGAACACTGAAGCTTTCTTT. It specifies CASATSGHGNTEAFF.

This clonotype has a handful of counts. One end of the junction does not line up with germline, which may come from a read error. The J gene is TRBJ1-6, the V gene TRBV10-2, with TRBD1 matching over 8 bases. Germline V gives CDR1 WSHSY, CDR2 SAAADI. The length of the CDR3 is 15 residues. The CDR3 loop is CASSPPGQGRSPLHF. Here the CDR3 DNA reads TGTGCCAGCAGCCCCCCTGGACAGGGAAGGTCACCCCTCCACTTT.

This clonotype was observed many times. The V and J genes are TRBV29-1 and TRBJ1-1; TRBD1 matches at 12 bases. V dropped 6 bases and J dropped 5; count of bases not matched to a gene: 4. Germline V gives CDR1 SQVTM, CDR2 ANQGSEA. The CDR3 consists of 13 residues. The CDR3 nucleotides read TGCAGCGTCATGGGACAGGGGGCGACTGAAGCTTTCTTT. Translated, it gives CSVMGQGATEAFF.

For the CDR3, the DNA is TGCAGCGGGGGGACAGGGAACACTGAAGCTTTCTTT. This codes for CSGGTGNTEAFF. The V call is TRBV29-1, the J call TRBJ1-1; 8 positions match TRBD1. The CDR3 totals 12 residues. In germline, CDR1 is SQVTM, CDR2 ANQGSEA. With V trimmed by 7 bases and J by 1 base, 2 bases remained unmatched. The entire variable domain, with the rest obtained from reference TRBV29-1 and TRBJ1-1, is as follows: SAVISQKPSRDICQRGTSLTIQCQVDSQVTMMFWYRQQPGQSLTLIATANQGSEATYESGFVIDKFPISRPNLTFSTLTVSNMSPEDSSIYLCSGGTGNTEAFFGQGTRLTVV.

This clonotype showed up many times. The chain is built from TRBV29-1 and TRBJ2-2; D perhaps matches TRBD2 (6 bases). V was clipped by 4 bases and J by 6 bases, with 9 bases between them. The CDR3 spans 12 residues. CDR1 and CDR2 (germline): SQVTM, ANQGSEA. CDR3 sequence reads: CSVVPGAGELFF. In DNA form, the CDR3 reads TGCAGCGTTGTCCCGGGGGCCGGGGAGCTGTTTTTT.

This clonotype was picked up a small number of times. The chain couples TRBV20-1 to TRBJ1-1; 9 positions match TRBD1. J was trimmed by 5 bases and V by 6 bases; bases with no gene match: 7. Germline CDR1 is DFQATT and CDR2 is SNEGSKA (reference sequence). The CDR3 runs 13 residues. The CDR3 sequence: CSATDRGWTEAFF. The CDR3 DNA reads as TGCAGTGCCACGGACAGGGGATGGACTGAAGCTTTCTTT.

This chain connects TRBV12-3 or TRBV12-4 to TRBJ1-2; no definite D call. The CDR3 consists of 13 residues. The V end was cut by 8 bases, the J end by 4 bases, with 14 bases between. CDR3 protein: CASVSQVGYGYTF. The CDR3 bases are TGTGCCAGCGTCAGTCAGGTCGGCTATGGCTACACCTTC.

About this clonotype: Without the conserved terminal phenylalanine or tryptophan, this CDR3 likely stems from a read error. The chain's CDR3 is CASSSLAGEETQYL. CDR3 coding DNA: TGTGCCAGCAGTTCACTAGCGGGTGAAGAGACCCAGTACCTC. The rearrangement uses TRBV12-3 or TRBV12-4 and TRBJ2-5; 9 bases map to TRBD2. V shed 4 bases and J 3 bases; nucleotides not matched to a gene: 3. The CDR3 spans 14 residues.

The rearrangement joins TRBV19 to TRBJ2-2; tentatively, D is TRBD2 (5 bases). This CDR3 has 15 amino acids. V was cut by 7 bases and J by 2 bases, with 14 bases left in between. CDR1 is LNHDA and CDR2 is SQIVND in the germline V gene (reference sequence). Here the CDR3 DNA reads TGTGCCAGTACTTTTGGACTCCTAAACACCGGGGAGCTGTTTTTT. Its translation is CASTFGLLNTGELFF.

The chain joins TRBV6-5 to TRBJ1-1; TRBD1 agrees at 9 bases. The CDR3 loop spans 16 amino acids. V lost 5 bases, J lost 1 base, and 8 bases stayed unmatched. Germline-derived CDR1 and CDR2 are MNHEY and SVGAGI. The CDR3, as DNA: TGTGCCAGCAGTCACCGGGACAGGGCCTCGAACACTGAAGCTTTCTTT. It yields the protein CASSHRDRASNTEAFF.

This chain connects TRBV24-1 to TRBJ2-1; 8 bases agree with TRBD2. CDR1 is KGHDR, CDR2 SFDVKD, per germline. The CDR3 covers 14 residues. V gave up 5 bases and J gave up 7 bases; unmatched junction bases: 6. The CDR3 nucleotides are TGTGCCACCAGTGGAACGGGAGGGCCAAATGAGCAGTTCTTC. This codes for CATSGTGGPNEQFF.